The present TCR beta chain was sequenced within a study of T cells in Graves' hyperthyroidism and ophthalmopathy. Whole-study findings and limits: The model forecast ophthalmopathy, anticipating it by a median roughly 6 months before onset.

This clonotype was counted ten times or more. Antigen specificity is unknown. J was trimmed by 5 bases and V by 1 base; bases with no gene match: 5. The CDR3 contains 14 residues. The V gene's germline CDR1 is KGHSH and CDR2 LQKENI. There were TCR beta CDR3 regions amplified from RNA transcripts. First-round RT-PCR with HTBI primers amplified the TCR CDR3 region. TCRdb analysed the multiplex PCR reads with MiXCR anew, one entry per CDR3 protein. The sample records 350,000 or so distinct CDR3 sequences, 20% to 25% being singletons. Sequencing was done on a sample of blood. This chain connects TRBV18 to TRBJ2-7, with TRBD1 identical over 7 bases. The sequence was obtained from a woman aged 45-60 years with Graves' hyperthyroidism. The CDR3 region has the DNA TGTGCCAGCTCACCACTTGGGACAGTGGACGAGCAGTACTTC. The encoded protein is CASSPLGTVDEQYF.